What follows are 5 T cell receptor beta chains derived from one specimen sequenced in a study of blood T cell repertoires in COVID-19. Produced via immunoSEQ multiplex PCR; TCRdb's table is partial and in-frame only. The table has a few hundred thousand clones, approximately 86% seen once. Source material: peripheral blood. The receptors were gathered from a man between 60 and 75 years old with acute or convalescent COVID-19.

This clone showed up just once. V gene TRBV7-8 combines with J gene TRBJ1-4; D may be TRBD1 (6 bases). The V end was cut by 5 bases, the J end by 5 bases, with 15 bases between. Per the germline V gene, CDR1 is SGHVS and CDR2 is FQNEAQ. The CDR3 is 15 amino acids. CDR3: CASSPLDRPNEKLFF. CDR3 bases: TGTGCCAGCAGCCCACTAGACAGGCCCAATGAAAAACTGTTTTTT.

In DNA, the CDR3 is TGTGCCAGCAGCCCCGGGACAGGGGTACAAAACATTCAGTACTTC. Translated: CASSPGTGVQNIQYF. The gene calls are TRBV14 and TRBJ2-4; TRBD1 matches 10 bases. Trimming removed 4 bases from V and 5 bases from J; junction bases left unmatched: 5. The germline gives CDR1 SGHDN, CDR2 FVKESK. This CDR3 comprises 15 residues.

This rearrangement joins TRBV5-6 to TRBJ2-3; TRBD2 agrees at 13 bases. Germline CDR1 SGHDT, CDR2 YYEEEE. Trimming removed 0 bases from V and 4 bases from J; junction bases left unmatched: 2. CDR3 length: 16 residues. CDR3 residues: CASSLGLAGGADTQYF. The CDR3 nucleotides are TGTGCCAGCAGCTTGGGACTAGCGGGGGGAGCAGATACGCAGTATTTT.

The gene calls are TRBV2 and TRBJ1-4, with D perhaps matching TRBD1 (6 bases). This CDR3 is built from 15 residues. Germline CDR1 reads SNHLY; CDR2 reads FYNNEI. Trimming took 7 bases from V and 8 from J, leaving 20 bases between them. The CDR3 region is CASTRSGGAEEKLFF. The CDR3 DNA reads TGTGCCAGCACCCGAAGTGGGGGGGCGGAAGAAAAACTGTTTTTT.

This chain connects TRBV19 to TRBJ1-2, with a possible D match to TRBD1 (5 bases). With 7 bases removed from V and 6 bases from J, the gap between germline ends came to 18 bases. Germline CDR1 reads LNHDA; CDR2 reads SQIVND (reference sequence). CDR3 length: 14 residues. DNA for the CDR3: TGTGCCAGTATGATACGGGGGGAAATCAATGGCTACACCTTC. This gives the protein CASMIRGEINGYTF.